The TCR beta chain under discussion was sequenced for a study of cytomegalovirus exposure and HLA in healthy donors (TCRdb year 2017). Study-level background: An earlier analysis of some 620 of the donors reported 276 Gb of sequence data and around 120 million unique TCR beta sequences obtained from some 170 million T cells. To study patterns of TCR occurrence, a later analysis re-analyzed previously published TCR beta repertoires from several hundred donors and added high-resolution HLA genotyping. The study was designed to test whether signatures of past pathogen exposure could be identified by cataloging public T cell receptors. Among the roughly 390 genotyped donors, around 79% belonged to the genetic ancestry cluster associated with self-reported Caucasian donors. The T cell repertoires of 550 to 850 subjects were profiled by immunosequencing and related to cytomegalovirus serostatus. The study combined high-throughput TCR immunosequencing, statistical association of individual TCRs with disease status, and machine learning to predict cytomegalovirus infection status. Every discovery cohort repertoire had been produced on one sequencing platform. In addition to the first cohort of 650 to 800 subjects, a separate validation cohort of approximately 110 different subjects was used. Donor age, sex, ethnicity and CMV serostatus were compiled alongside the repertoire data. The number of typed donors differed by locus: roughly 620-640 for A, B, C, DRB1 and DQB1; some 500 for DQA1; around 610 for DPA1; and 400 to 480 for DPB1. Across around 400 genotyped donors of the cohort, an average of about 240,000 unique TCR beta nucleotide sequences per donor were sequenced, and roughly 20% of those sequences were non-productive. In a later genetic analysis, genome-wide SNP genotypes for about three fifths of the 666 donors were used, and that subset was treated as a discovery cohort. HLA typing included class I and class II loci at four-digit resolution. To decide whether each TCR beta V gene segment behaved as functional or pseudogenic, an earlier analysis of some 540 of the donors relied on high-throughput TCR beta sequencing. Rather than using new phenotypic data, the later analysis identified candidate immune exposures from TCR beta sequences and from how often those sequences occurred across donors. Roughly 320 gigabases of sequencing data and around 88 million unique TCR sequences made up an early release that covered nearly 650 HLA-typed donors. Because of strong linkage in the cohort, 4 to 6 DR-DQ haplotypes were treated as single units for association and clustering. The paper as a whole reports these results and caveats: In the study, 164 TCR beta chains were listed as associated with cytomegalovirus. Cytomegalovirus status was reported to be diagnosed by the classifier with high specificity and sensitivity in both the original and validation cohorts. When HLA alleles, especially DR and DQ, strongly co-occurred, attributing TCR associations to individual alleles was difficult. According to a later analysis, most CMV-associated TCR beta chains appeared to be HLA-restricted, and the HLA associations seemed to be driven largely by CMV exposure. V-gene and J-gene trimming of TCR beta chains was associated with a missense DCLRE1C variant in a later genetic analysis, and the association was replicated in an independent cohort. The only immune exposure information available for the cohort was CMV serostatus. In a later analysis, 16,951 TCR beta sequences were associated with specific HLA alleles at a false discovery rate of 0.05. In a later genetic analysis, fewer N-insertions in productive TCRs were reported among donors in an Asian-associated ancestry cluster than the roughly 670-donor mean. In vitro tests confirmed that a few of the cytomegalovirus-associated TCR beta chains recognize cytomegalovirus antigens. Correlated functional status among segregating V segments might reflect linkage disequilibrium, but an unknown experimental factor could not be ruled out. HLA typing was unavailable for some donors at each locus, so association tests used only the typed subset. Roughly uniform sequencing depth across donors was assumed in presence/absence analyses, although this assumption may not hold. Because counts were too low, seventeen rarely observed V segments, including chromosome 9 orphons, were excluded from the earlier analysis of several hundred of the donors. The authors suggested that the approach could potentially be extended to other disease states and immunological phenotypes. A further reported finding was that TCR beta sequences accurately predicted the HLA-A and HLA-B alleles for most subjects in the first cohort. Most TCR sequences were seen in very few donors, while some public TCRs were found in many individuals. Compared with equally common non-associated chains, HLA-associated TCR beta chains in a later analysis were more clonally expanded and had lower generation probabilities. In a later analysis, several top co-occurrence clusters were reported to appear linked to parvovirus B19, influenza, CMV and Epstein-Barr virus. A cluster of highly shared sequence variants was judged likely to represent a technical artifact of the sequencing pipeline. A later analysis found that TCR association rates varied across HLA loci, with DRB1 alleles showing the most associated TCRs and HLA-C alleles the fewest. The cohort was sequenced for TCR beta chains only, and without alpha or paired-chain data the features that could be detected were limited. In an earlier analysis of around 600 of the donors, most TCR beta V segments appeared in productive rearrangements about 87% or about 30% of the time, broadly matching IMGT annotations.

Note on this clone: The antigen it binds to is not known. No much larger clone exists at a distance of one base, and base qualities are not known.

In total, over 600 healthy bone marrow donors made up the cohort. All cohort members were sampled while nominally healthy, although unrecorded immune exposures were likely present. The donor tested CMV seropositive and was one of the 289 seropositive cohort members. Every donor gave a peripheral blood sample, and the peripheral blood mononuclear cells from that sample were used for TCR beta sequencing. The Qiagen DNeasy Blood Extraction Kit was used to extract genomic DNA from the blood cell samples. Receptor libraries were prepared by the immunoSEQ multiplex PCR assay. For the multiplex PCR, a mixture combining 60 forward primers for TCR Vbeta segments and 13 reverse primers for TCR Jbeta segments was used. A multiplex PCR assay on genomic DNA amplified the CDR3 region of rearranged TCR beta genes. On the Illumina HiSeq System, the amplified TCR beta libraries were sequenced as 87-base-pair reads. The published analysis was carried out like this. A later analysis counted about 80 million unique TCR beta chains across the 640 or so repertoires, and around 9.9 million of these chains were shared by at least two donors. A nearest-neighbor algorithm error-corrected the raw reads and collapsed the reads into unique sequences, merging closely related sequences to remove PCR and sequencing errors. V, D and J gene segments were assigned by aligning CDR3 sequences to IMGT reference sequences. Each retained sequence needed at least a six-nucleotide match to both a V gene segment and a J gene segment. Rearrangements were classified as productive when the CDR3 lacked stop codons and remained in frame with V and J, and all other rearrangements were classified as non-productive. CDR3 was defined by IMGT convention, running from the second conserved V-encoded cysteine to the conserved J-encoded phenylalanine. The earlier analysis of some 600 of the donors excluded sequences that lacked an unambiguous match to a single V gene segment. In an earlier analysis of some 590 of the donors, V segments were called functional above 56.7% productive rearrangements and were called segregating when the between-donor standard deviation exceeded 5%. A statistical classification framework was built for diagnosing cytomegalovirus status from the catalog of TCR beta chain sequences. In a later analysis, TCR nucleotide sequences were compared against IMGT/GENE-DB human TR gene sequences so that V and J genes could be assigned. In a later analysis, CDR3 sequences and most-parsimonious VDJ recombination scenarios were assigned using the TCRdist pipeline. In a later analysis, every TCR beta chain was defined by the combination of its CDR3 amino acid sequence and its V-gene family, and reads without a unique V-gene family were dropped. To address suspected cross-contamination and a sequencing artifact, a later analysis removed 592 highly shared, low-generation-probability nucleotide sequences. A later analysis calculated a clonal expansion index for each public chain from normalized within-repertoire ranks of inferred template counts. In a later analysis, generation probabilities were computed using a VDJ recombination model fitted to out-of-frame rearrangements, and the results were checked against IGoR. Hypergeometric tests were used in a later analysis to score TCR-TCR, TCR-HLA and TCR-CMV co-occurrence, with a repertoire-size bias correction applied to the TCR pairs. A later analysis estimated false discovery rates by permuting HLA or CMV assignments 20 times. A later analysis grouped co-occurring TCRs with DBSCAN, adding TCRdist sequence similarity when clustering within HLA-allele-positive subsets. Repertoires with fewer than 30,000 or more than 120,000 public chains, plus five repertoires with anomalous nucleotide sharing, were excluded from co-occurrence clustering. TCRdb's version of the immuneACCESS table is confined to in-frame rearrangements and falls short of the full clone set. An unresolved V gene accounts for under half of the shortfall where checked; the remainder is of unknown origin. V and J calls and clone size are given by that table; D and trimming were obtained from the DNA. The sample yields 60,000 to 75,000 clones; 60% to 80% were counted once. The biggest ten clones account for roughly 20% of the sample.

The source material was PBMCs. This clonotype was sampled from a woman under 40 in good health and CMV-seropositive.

The base sequence is TGCAGCGTAACCGGGACTAGGGTTTACGAGCAGTACTTC. Its translation is CSVTGTRVYEQYF. The V gene is TRBV29-1 and the J gene is TRBJ2-7; 8 central bases correspond to TRBD2. CDR1 and CDR2 (SQVTM, ANQGSEA) derive from the germline V gene. The CDR3 runs 13 residues from the cysteine to the phenylalanine. Of all the DNA, just the CDR3 is kept, 39 bases in frame from base 1. Unmatched junction bases come to 8, with V trimmed by 6 bases and J by 4 bases.